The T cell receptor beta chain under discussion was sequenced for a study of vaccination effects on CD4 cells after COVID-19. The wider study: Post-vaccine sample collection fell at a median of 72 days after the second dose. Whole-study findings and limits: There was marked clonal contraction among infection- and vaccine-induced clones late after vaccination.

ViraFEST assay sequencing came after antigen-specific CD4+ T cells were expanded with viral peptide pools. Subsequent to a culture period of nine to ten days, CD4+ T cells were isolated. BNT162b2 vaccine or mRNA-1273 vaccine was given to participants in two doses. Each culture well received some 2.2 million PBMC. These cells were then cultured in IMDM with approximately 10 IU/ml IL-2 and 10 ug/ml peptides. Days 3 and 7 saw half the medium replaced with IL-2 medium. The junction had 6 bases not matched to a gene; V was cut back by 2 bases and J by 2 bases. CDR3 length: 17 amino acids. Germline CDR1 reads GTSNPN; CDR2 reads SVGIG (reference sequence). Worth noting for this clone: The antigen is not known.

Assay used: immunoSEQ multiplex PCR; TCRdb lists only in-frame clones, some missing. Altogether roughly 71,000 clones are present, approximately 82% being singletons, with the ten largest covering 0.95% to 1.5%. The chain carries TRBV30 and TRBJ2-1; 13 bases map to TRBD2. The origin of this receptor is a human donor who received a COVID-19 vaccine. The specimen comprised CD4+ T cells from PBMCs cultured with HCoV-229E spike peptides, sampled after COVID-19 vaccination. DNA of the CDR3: TGTGCCTGGAGTCGACTAGCGGGGGGCCTCACCTACAATGAGCAGTTCTTC. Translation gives CAWSRLAGGLTYNEQFF. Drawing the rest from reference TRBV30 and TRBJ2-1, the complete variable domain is SQTIHQWPATLVQPVGSPLSLECTVEGTSNPNLYWYRQAAGRGLQLLFYSVGIGQISSEVPQNLSASRPQDRQFILSSKKLLLSDSGFYLCAWSRLAGGLTYNEQFFGPGTRLTVL.